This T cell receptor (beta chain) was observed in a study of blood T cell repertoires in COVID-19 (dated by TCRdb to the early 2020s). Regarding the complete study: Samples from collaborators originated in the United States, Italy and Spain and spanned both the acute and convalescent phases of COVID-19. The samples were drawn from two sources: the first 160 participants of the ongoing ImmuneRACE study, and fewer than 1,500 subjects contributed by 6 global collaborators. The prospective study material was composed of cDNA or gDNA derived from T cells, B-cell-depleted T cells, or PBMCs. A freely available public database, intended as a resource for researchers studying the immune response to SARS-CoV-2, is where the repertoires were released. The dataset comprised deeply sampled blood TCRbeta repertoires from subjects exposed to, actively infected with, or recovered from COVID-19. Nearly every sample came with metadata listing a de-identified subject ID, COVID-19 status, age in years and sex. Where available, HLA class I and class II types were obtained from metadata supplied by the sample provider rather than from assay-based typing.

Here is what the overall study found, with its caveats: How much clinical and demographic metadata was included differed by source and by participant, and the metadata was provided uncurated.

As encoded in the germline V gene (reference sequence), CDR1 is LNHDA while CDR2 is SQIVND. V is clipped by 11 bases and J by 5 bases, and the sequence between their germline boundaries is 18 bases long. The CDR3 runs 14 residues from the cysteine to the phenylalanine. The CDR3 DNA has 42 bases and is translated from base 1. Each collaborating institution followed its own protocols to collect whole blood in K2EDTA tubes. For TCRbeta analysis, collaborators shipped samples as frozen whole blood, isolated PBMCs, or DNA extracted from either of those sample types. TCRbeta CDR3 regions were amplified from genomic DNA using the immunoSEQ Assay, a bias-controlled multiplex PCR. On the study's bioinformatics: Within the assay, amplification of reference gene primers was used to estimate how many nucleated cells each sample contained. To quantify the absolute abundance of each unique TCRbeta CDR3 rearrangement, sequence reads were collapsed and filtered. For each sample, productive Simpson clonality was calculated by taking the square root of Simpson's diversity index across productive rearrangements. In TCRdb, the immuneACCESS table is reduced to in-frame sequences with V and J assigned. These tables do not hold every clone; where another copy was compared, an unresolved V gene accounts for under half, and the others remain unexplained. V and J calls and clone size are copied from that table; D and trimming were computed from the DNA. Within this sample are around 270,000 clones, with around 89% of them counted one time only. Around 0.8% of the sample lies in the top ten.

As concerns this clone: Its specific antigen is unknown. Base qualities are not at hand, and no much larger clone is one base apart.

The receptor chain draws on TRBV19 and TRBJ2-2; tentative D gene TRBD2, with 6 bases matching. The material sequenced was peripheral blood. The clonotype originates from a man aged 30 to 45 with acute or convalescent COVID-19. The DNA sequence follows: TGTGCCGCATCCAAGGGGCGGGGTACCGGGGAGCTGTTTTTT. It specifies CAASKGRGTGELFF. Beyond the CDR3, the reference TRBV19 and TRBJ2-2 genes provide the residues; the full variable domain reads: DGGITQSPKYLFRKEGQNVTLSCEQNLNHDAMYWYRQDPGQGLRLIYYSQIVNDFQKGDIAEGYSVSREKKESFPLTVTSAQKNPTAFYLCAASKGRGTGELFFGEGSRLTVL.